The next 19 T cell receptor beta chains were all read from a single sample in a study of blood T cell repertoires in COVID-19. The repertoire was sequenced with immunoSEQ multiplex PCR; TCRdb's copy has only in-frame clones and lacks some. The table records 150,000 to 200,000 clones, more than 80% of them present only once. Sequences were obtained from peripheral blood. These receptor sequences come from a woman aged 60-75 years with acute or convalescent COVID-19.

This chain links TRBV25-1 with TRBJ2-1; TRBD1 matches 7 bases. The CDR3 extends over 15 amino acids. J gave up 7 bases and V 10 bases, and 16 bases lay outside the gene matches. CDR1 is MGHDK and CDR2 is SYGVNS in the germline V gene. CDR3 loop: CATSLQGPTSNEQFF. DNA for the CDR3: TGTGCCACCTCCTTACAGGGGCCTACAAGTAATGAGCAGTTCTTC.

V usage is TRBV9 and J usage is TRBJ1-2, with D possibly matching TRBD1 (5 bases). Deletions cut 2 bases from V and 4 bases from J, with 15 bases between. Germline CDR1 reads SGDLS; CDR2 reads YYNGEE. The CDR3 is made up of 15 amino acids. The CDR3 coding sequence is TGTGCCAGCAGCGTTTCTGGGGCGCAGGGCTATGGCTACACCTTC. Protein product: CASSVSGAQGYGYTF.

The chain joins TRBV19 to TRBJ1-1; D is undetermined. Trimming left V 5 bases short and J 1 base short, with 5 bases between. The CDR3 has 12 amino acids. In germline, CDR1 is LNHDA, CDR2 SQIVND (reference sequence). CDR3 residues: CASSQANTEAFF. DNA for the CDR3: TGTGCCAGTAGTCAGGCGAACACTGAAGCTTTCTTT.

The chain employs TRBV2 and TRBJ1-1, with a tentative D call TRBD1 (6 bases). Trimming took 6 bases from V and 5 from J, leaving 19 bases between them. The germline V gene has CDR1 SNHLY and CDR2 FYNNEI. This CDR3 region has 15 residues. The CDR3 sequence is CASRGESGVRTEAFF. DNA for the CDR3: TGTGCCAGCAGAGGGGAGTCAGGGGTTAGGACTGAAGCTTTCTTT.

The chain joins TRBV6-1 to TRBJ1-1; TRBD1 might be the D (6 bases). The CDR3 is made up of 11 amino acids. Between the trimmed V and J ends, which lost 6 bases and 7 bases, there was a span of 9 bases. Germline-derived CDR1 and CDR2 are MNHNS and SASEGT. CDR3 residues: CASRETGEAFF. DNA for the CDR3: TGTGCCAGCAGGGAGACAGGTGAAGCTTTCTTT.

The CDR3 protein is CASSLAPGTYNEQFF. The DNA of the CDR3 is TGTGCCAGCAGCTTAGCTCCGGGAACCTACAATGAGCAGTTCTTC. The chain is built from TRBV7-2 and TRBJ2-1, with TRBD2 as a possible D gene (5 bases). This CDR3 contains 15 residues. Trimming stripped 0 bases from V and 2 bases from J, with 8 bases between. Per the germline V gene, CDR1 is SGHTA and CDR2 is FQGNSA.

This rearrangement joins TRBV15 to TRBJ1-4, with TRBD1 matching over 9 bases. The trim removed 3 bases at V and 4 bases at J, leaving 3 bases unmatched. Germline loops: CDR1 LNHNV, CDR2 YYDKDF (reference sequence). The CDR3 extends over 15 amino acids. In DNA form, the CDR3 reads TGTGCCACCAGCAGTAGGACAGGGGTTAATGAAAAACTGTTTTTT. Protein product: CATSSRTGVNEKLFF. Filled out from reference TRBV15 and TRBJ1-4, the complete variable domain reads DAMVIQNPRYQVTQFGKPVTLSCSQTLNHNVMYWYQQKSSQAPKLLFHYYDKDFNNEADTPDNFQSRRPNTSFCFLDIRSPGLGDTAMYLCATSSRTGVNEKLFFGSGTQLSVL.

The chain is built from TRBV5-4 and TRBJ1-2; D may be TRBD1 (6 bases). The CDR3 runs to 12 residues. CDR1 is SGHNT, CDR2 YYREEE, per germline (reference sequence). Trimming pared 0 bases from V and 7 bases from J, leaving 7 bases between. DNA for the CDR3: TGTGCCAGCAGCTTGGAACAGGGTGGCTACACCTTC. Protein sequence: CASSLEQGGYTF. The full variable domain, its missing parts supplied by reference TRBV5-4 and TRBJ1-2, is ETGVTQSPTHLIKTRGQQVTLRCSSQSGHNTVSWYQQALGQGPQFIFQYYREEENGRGNFPPRFSGLQFPNYSSELNVNALELDDSALYLCASSLEQGGYTFGSGTRLTVV.

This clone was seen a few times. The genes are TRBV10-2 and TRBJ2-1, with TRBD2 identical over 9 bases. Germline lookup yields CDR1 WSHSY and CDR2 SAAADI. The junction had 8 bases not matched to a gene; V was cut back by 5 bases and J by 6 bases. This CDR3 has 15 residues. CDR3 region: CASSPKRGAVNEQFF. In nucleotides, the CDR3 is TGCGCCAGCAGTCCGAAGCGGGGGGCGGTCAATGAGCAGTTCTTC.

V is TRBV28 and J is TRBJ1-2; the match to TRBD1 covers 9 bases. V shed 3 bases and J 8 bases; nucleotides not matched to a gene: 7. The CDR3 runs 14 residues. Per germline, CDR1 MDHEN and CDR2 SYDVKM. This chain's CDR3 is CASSFGQGNRGYTF. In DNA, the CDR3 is TGTGCCAGCAGTTTCGGACAGGGGAATAGGGGCTACACCTTC.

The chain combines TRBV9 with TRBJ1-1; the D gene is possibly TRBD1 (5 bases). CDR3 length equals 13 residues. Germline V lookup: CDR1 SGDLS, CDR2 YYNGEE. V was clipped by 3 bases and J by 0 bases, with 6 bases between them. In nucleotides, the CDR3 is TGTGCCAGCAGCGCAGGGTTGAACACTGAAGCTTTCTTT. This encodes CASSAGLNTEAFF.

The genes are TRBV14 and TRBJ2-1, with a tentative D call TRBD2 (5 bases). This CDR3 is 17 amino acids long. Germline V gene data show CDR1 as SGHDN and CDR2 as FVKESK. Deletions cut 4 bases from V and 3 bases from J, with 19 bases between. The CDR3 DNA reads TGTGCCAGCAGCCGCGGGCTAGGGTGGTCCGACTACAATGAGCAGTTCTTC. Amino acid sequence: CASSRGLGWSDYNEQFF.

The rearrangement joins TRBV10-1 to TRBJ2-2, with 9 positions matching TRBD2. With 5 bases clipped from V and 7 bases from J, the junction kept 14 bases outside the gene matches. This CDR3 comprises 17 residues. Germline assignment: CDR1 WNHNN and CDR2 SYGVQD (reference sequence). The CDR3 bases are TGCGCCAGCAGTTCCTCGCTAGCGGGAAAGGGGGGCGGGGAGCTGTTTTTT. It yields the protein CASSSSLAGKGGGELFF.

CDR3 region: CASSTQGAGTEAFF. In DNA, the CDR3 is TGCGCCAGCAGCACGCAGGGGGCGGGAACTGAAGCTTTCTTT. J is TRBJ1-1 and V is TRBV5-1; 8 bases match TRBD1. This CDR3 has 14 residues. The ends lost 4 bases at V and 5 bases at J; junction bases unmatched: 7. CDR1 is SGHRS, CDR2 YFSETQ, per germline.

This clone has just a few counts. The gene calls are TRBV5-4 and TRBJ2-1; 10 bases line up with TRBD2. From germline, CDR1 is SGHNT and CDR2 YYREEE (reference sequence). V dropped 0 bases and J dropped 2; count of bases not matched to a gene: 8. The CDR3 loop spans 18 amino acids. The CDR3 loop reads CASSLAGLAGAAYNEQFF. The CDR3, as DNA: TGTGCCAGCAGCTTGGCCGGGCTAGCGGGAGCTGCCTACAATGAGCAGTTCTTC.

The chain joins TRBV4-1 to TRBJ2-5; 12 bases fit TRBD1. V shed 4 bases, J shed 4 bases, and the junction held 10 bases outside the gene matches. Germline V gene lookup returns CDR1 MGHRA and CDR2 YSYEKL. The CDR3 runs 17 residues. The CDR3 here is CASSPQIGTGGRETQYF. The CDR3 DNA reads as TGCGCCAGCAGCCCGCAGATCGGGACAGGGGGCCGAGAGACCCAGTACTTC.

The CDR3 loop reads CASSPGTYERGYTF. The CDR3 DNA follows: TGTGCCAGCAGCCCCGGGACATATGAACGTGGCTACACCTTC. The chain uses TRBV7-2 and TRBJ1-2; TRBD1 is a possible D gene (6 bases). Germline V gene sequence: CDR1 SGHTA, CDR2 FQGNSA. V lost 5 bases and J lost 7, with 17 bases in between. The CDR3 runs 14 residues. Full variable domain (rest looked up from reference TRBV7-2 and TRBJ1-2): GAGVSQSPSNKVTEKGKDVELRCDPISGHTALYWYRQSLGQGLEFLIYFQGNSAPDKSGLPSDRFSAERTGGSVSTLTIQRTQQEDSAVYLCASSPGTYERGYTFGSGTRLTVV.

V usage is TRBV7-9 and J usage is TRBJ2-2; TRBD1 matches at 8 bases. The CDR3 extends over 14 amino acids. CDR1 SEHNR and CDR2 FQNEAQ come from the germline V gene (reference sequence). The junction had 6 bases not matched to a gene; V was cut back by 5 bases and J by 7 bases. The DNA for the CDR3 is TGTGCCAGCAGCCTACGACAGGGGAACGGGGAGCTGTTTTTT. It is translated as CASSLRQGNGELFF.

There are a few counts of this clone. The CDR3 bases are TGTGCCAGCAGTTTAGCCGGACAGGAAGGGAACATTCAGTACTTC. Encoded protein: CASSLAGQEGNIQYF. The chain links TRBV28 to TRBJ2-4; 7 bases are a match to TRBD1. Germline V gene lookup returns CDR1 MDHEN and CDR2 SYDVKM. V lost 2 bases and J lost 7; bases outside the gene matches: 8. This CDR3 region has 15 residues.